The T cell receptor beta chain described here comes from a study of CD8 T cells in ankylosing spondylitis. Notes on the study in general: For ankylosing spondylitis blood, a TCR beta motif of about 8 highly homologous variants appeared characteristic.

This clonotype was seen ten or more times. Antigen: not known. The authors made TCR beta libraries by quantitative 5'-RACE with molecular barcodes. One entry per CDR3 protein results from TCRdb running MiXCR on the 5' RACE reads. The table lists some 220,000 distinct CDR3 sequences, roughly 8.2% of them singletons. This CDR3 spans 13 amino acids. The germline V gene has CDR1 SQVTM and CDR2 ANQGSEA. V dropped 2 bases and J dropped 5 bases, with 12 bases sitting between them. The clonotype comes from a female donor with ankylosing spondylitis or in good health (not recorded which). V and J are TRBV29-1 and TRBJ1-1; D is unclear. The sequencing input was blood, either unsorted or a sorted T cell fraction (not recorded which). CDR3: CSVESVGGTEAFF. The CDR3 region has the DNA TGCAGCGTTGAATCGGTCGGCGGGACTGAAGCTTTCTTT. The variable domain in full, with the rest retrieved from reference TRBV29-1 and TRBJ1-1, is SAVISQKPSRDICQRGTSLTIQCQVDSQVTMMFWYRQQPGQSLTLIATANQGSEATYESGFVIDKFPISRPNLTFSTLTVSNMSPEDSSIYLCSVESVGGTEAFFGQGTRLTVV.